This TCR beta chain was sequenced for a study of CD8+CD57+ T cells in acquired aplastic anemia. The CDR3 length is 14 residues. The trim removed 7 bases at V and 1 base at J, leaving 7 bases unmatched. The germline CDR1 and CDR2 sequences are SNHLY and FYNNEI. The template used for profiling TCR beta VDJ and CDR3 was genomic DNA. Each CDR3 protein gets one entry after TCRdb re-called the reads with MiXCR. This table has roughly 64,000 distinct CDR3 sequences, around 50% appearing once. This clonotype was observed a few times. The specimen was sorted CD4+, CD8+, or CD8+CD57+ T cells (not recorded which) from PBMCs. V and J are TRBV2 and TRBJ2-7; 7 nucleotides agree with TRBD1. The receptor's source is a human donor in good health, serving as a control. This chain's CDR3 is CASTTDRRSYEQYF. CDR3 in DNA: TGTGCCAGCACCACGGACAGGAGATCCTACGAGCAGTACTTC.